This T cell receptor (beta chain) stems from a study of T cells in Graves' hyperthyroidism and ophthalmopathy. This clonotype was seen more than once but under ten times. Amplification yielded TCR beta CDR3 regions, with RNA transcripts as the source. The TCR CDR3 was amplified in a first-round RT-PCR using the HTBI primer set. TCRdb reprocessed the multiplex PCR reads with MiXCR, giving one entry per CDR3 protein. The profile shows 500,000 to 800,000 distinct CDR3 sequences, about 45% of them singletons. The J segment lost 5 bases and the V segment lost 5 bases, leaving 17 bases of the junction unmatched. The CDR3 runs 18 residues.

V usage is TRBV12-3 or TRBV12-4 and J usage is TRBJ2-5; TRBD2 aligns across 10 bases. The TCR was taken from an adult man with Graves' disease, either hyperthyroidism or ophthalmopathy (not recorded which). Sequencing was performed on peripheral blood or thyroid tissue (not recorded which). As DNA, the CDR3 is TGTGCCAGCAGTGGAATACTCGGGAAAGCGGGAGGGTGGGAGACCCAGTACTTC. As protein: CASSGILGKAGGWETQYF.